This entry concerns a single T cell receptor beta chain. This receptor's antigen is unknown. The record has no base qualities; no much larger clone is one base away. The CDR3 contains 16 residues, cysteine and phenylalanine counted. This entry keeps only the CDR3 DNA: 48 bases, framed from base 1. V lost 1 base and J lost 5 bases, and the count of bases not matched to a germline gene is 8. Taken from the germline V gene, the CDR1 and CDR2 loops are LGHNA and YNFKEQ. This record belongs to a study of long-term antiretroviral therapy in people with HIV (dated by TCRdb to 2021 to 2024). Background on the whole study: Collection of the earliest samples took place about a decade ahead of the 2015 WHO recommendation for immediate ART, at a time when ART was typically delayed until CD4 counts fell. Whether ART initiation and durable HIV suppression were associated with changes in peripheral blood TRB repertoire composition and diversity was tested in a retrospective serial study. A total of under 250 cryopreserved PBMC samples came from a few dozen adults with confirmed HIV infection and were collected serially over a mean of approximately six years (range 1-12). Among the 30 to 35 participants with HIV, roughly eleven were female. Test extractions of a monoclonal T-cell line alongside about 35 polyclonal samples showed no cross-contamination during QIAcube processing. What the study reported, not specific to this receptor: Since PBMC availability was limited, sequencing covered only the TCR beta chain, with no alpha chain pairing. CDR3 length ranges in HIV repertoires were narrower than in controls, and network structure suggested an antigen-experienced repertoire with only a slight naive shift after ART. At every time point, the repertoire was dominated by expanded TRB clones first identified before ART initiation, although this dominance fluctuated and, in many PLHIV, declined after ART. The samples span the years 2004 to 2017, and the ART regimens used may be less effective than current regimens. No data were available on ART adherence, viral resistance or therapy changes, limiting inferences about post-ART repertoire changes. Starting ART was linked to a significant rise in TRB diversity, yet even with long-term ART the diversity remained significantly lower than in transplant donor controls. Because cell numbers in pre-ART samples were limited, unsorted PBMC were profiled instead of sorted CD4+ and CD8+ T cells.

Sequencing of the TRB variable region was done with the immunoSEQ hsTCRB v3.0 assay at survey level resolution. The target sequencing depth for TRB was roughly 35,000-55,000 T-cell genomes per sample. Pooled TRB libraries were sequenced on an Illumina MiSeq with a v3 150-cycle kit. The authors' analysis ran thus. Repertoire analysis ran in R within a reproducible Nextflow workflow covering QC, data transformation and analysis. LymphoSeq2, an R package for exploring AIRR-Seq data, was used to implement custom analyses. After excluding a few samples that yielded fewer than 5000 total TRB sequences, approximately 180 HIV repertoires remained for analysis. Of the 188 retained HIV repertoires, roughly 61 were collected before and 129 after ART initiation. Each repertoire was downsampled to 5000 TRB nucleotide sequences, and summary statistics were averaged across 100 downsampling iterations. The analysis kept only TRB sequences whose CDR3 regions were at least seven amino acids long. Two measures captured diversity: a Shannon entropy-derived clonality score and the Gini coefficient. In repertoire networks, the top 5000 CDR3 amino acid sequences were linked whenever an edit distance of one separated two sequences. For TRB CDR3 amino acid sequences, antigen specificity groups and MHC restriction were predicted with GLIPH2. To flag known CMV, EBV, HIV or tissue antigen associations, CDR3 amino acid sequences were matched against VDJdb and McPAS-TCR. Pre-ART, post-ART and control groups were compared with Wilcoxon signed-rank tests and Holm-Bonferroni correction. Sourced from immuneACCESS, this table was stored by TCRdb with only in-frame sequences that have V and J called. A share of the clones is absent; for the studies checked, an unresolved V gene accounts for under half, and the remainder has no known explanation. That table furnishes V, J and clone size, whereas the DNA furnished D and trimming. The sample table records approximately 33,000 clones; 83% of these occur just once. Clones ranked in the top ten supply 6.5% to 9.5% of the sample.

To be included, a participant needed at least one PBMC sample from before ART initiation plus at least two post-ART samples. All participants with HIV were treated in the United States of America. Cryopreserved samples of about 0.95-11 million PBMC were thawed and washed before DNA extraction. At the time of the earliest PBMC sample, participants with HIV were aged between 23 and 54 years. Each participant contributed PBMC samples from 1-4 timepoints before ART initiation and 2-8 timepoints after ART initiation, with a median of 7 samples. For every participant, serial HIV viral load, CD4+ T-cell count, ART history and demographic data were obtained. Genomic DNA was extracted from unsorted PBMC with a Qiagen kit on a QIAcube, processed in batches of 12 samples.

The receptor's source is a man aged 18 to 29 with HIV. The chain is assembled from TRBV4-2 and TRBJ2-5; 9 of the junction bases match TRBD2. The sample in question was unsorted PBMCs, obtained 0.4 years before starting antiretroviral therapy. The DNA sequence is as follows: TGTGCCAGCAGCCAAGGAGCGGGGGGCGGGAGGGAGACCCAGTACTTC. Its translation reads: CASSQGAGGGRETQYF.